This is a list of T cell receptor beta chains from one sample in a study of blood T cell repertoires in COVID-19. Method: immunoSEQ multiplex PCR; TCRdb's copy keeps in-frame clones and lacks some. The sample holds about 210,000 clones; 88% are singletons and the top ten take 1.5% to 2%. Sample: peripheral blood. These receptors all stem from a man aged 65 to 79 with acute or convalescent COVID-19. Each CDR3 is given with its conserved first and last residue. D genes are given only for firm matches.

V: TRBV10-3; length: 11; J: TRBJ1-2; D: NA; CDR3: CAISGGDGYTF
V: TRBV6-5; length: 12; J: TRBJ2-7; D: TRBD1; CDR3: CASSKTGGEQYF
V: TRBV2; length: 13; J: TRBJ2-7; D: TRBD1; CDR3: CASIVTGVYEQYF
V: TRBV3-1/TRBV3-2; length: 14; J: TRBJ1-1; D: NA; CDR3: CASSHHQGNTEAFF
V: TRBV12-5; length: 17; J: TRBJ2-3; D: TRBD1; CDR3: CASGLVLGTASTDTQYF
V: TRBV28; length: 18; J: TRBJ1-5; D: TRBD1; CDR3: CASSSPGTGVSSNQPQHF
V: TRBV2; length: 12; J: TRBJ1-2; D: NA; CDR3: CASDPEDYGYTF
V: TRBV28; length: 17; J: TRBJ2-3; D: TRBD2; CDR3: CASSLGGAGGFTDTQYF
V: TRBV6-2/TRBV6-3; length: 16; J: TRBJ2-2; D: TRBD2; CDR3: CASSYIAGPNTGELFF
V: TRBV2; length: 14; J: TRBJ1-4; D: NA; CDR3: CASSVDSQLEKLFF
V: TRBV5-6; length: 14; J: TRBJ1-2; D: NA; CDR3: CASSLGRQLYGYTF
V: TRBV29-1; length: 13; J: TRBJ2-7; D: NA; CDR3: CSVESPGDYEQYF